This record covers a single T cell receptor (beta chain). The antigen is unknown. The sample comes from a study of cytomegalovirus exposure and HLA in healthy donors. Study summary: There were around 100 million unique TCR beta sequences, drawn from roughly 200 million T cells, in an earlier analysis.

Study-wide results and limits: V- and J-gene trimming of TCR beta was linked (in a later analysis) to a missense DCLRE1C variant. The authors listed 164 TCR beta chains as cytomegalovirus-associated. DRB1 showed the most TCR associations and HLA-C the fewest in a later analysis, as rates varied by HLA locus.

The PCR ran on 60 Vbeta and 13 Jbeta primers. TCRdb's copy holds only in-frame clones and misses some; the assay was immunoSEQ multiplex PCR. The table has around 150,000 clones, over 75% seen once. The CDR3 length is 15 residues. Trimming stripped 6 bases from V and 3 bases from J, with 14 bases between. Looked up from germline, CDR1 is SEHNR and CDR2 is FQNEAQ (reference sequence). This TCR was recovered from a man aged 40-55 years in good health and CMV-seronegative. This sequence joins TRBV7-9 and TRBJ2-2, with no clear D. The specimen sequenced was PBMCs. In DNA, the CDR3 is TGTGCCAGCAGACCCCGCGGAATTGACACCGGGGAGCTGTTTTTT. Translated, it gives CASRPRGIDTGELFF.